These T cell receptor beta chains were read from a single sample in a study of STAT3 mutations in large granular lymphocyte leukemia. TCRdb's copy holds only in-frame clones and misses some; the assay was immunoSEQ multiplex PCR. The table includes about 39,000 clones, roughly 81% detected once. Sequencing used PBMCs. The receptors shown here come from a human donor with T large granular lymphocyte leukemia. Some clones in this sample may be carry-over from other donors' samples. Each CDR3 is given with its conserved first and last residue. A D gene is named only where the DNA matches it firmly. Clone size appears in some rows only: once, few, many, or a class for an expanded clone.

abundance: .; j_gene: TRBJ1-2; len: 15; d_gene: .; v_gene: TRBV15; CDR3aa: CATSRELGGDYGYTF; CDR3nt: TGTGCCACCAGCAGAGAACTAGGGGGGGACTATGGCTACACCTTC
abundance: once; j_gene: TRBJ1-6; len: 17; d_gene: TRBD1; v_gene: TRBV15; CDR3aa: CATSSTRGQGRNSPLHF; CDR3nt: TGTGCCACCAGCAGCACTCGTGGACAGGGAAGGAATTCACCCCTCCACTTT
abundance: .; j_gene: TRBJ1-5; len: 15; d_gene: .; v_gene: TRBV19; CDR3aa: CASSIYDSSNQPQHF; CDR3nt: TGTGCCAGTAGTATATACGACAGTAGCAATCAGCCCCAGCATTTT
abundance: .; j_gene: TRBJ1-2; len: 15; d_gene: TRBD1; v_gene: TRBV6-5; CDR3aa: CATTITGQGVHGYTF; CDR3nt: TGTGCCACAACCATCACCGGACAGGGAGTTCATGGCTACACCTTC
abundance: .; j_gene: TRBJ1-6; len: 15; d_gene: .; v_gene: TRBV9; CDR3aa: CASSVEGTGTRALHF; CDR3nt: TGTGCCAGCAGCGTAGAGGGGACGGGGACCAGGGCCCTCCACTTT
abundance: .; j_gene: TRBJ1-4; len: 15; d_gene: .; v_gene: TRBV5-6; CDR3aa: CASSLAGLGDEKLFF; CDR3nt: TGTGCCAGCAGCTTGGCAGGGTTGGGGGATGAAAAACTGTTTTTT
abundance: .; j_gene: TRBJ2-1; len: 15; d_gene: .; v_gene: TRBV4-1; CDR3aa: CASSQNRDPYNEQFF; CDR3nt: TGCGCCAGCAGCCAAAACCGGGACCCTTACAATGAGCAGTTCTTC
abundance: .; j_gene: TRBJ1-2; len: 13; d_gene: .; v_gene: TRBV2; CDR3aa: CASSEDGSYGYTF; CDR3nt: TGTGCCAGCAGTGAGGACGGGAGCTATGGCTACACCTTC
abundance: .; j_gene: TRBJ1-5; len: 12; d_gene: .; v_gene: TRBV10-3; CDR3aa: CAISEYPQPQHF; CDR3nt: TGTGCCATCAGTGAGTACCCCCAGCCCCAGCATTTT
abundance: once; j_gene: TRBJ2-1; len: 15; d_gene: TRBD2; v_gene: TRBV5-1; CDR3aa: CASSFLAGELPEQFF; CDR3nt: TGCGCCAGCAGCTTCCTAGCGGGGGAGCTTCCCGAGCAGTTCTTC
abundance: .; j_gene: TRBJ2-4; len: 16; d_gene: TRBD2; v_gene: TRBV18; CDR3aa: CASSPLAGTPKNIQYF; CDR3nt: TGTGCCAGCTCACCCTTAGCGGGGACCCCCAAAAACATTCAGTACTTC
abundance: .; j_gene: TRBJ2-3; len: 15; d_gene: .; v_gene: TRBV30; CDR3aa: CAWGRFDILTDTQYF; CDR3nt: TGTGCCTGGGGTCGATTCGACATCTTAACAGATACGCAGTATTTT
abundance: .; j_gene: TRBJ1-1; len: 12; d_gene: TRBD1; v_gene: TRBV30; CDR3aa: CAWRLQGTEAFF; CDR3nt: TGTGCCTGGAGATTACAGGGGACTGAAGCTTTCTTT
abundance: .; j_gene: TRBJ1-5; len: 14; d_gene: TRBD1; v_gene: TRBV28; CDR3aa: CASSFRGHGQPQHF; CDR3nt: TGTGCCAGCAGTTTCAGGGGGCACGGTCAGCCCCAGCATTTT
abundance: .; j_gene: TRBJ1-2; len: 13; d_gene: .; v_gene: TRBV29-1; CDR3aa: CSVESQFGYGYTF; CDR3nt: TGCAGCGTTGAATCTCAGTTTGGCTATGGCTACACCTTC
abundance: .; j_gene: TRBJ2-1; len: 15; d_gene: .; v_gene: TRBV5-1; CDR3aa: CASSVTGSPGGEQFF; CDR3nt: TGCGCCAGCAGCGTCACCGGGTCCCCCGGGGGTGAGCAGTTCTTC
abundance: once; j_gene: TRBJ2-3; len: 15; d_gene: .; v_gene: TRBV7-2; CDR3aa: CASSFYRGGADTQYF; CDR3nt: TGTGCCAGCAGCTTCTATCGGGGTGGGGCCGATACGCAGTATTTT
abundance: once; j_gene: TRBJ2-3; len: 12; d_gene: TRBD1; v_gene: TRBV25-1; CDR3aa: CASSRDRNTQYF; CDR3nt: TGTGCCAGCAGCCGGGACAGGAATACGCAGTATTTT
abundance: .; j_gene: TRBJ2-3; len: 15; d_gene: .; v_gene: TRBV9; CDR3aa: CASSVGRFAPDTQYF; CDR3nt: TGTGCCAGCAGCGTAGGCAGGTTTGCACCAGATACGCAGTATTTT
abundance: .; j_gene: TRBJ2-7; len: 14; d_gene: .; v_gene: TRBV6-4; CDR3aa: CASGVRQVVDEQYF; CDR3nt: TGTGCCAGCGGAGTGAGACAGGTCGTCGACGAGCAGTACTTC
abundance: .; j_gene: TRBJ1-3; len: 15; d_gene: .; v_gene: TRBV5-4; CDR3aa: CASSLVGGSGNTIYF; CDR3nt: TGTGCCAGCAGCTTGGTTGGGGGCTCTGGAAACACCATATATTTT
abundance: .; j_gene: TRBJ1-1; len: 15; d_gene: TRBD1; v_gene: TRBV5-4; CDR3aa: CASSRTGTGNTEAFF; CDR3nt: TGTGCCAGCAGCAGGACAGGGACTGGGAACACTGAAGCTTTCTTT
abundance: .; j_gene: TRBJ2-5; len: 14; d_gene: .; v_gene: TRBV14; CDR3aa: CASSPFMGEVAQYF; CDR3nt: TGTGCCAGCAGCCCCTTTATGGGGGAAGTAGCCCAGTACTTC
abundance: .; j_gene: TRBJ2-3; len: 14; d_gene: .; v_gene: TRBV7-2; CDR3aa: CASSQQRGTDTQYF; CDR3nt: TGTGCCAGCAGCCAACAACGGGGTACAGATACGCAGTATTTT
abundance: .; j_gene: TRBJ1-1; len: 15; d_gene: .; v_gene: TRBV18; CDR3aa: CASSPGSGGNTEAFF; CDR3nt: TGTGCCAGCTCACCTGGGTCCGGAGGGAACACTGAAGCTTTCTTT
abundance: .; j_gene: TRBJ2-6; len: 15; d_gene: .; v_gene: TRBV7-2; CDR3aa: CASSSSRDSSASLTF; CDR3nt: TGTGCCAGCAGCTCTAGCCGGGACTCGTCGGCGTCCCTGACTTTC
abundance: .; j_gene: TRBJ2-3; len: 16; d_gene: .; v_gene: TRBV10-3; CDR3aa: CATTGRSVGSTDTQYF; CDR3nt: TGTGCCACGACAGGGAGGTCTGTCGGTAGCACAGATACGCAGTATTTT
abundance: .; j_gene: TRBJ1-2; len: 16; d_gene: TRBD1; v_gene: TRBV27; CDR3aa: CASKGLGQGEVYGYTF; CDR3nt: TGTGCCAGCAAGGGCCTCGGACAGGGGGAGGTCTATGGCTACACCTTC
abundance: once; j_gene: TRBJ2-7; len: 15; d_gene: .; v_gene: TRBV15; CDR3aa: CATSRDAGGGYEQYF; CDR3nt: TGTGCCACCAGCAGAGACGCGGGTGGGGGGTACGAGCAGTACTTC
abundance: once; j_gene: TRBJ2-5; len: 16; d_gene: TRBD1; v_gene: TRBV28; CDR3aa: CASSSGRQGEAATQYF; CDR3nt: TGTGCCAGCAGTTCCGGTAGACAGGGAGAGGCCGCGACCCAGTACTTC
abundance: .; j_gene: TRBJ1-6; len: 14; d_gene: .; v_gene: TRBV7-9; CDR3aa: CASSLSSYNSPLHF; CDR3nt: TGTGCCAGCAGCCTCAGCTCCTATAATTCACCCCTCCACTTT
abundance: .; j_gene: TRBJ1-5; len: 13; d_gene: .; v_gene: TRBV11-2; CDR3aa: CASSAAGNQPQHF; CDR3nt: TGTGCCAGCAGCGCCGCCGGGAATCAGCCCCAGCATTTT
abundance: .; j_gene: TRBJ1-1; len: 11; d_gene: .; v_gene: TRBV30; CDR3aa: CAWSTPGEAFF; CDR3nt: TGTGCCTGGAGTACTCCTGGTGAAGCTTTCTTT
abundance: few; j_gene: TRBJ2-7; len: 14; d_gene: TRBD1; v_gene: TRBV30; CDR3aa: CAWSLGTATYEQYF; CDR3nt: TGTGCCTGGAGCCTCGGGACAGCAACCTACGAGCAGTACTTC
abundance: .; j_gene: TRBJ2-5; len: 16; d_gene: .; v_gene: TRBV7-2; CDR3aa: CASSLDRRGRRETQYF; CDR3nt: TGTGCCAGCAGCTTAGATCGGCGGGGGCGTAGGGAGACCCAGTACTTC
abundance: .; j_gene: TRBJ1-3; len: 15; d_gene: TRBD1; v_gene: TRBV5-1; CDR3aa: CASRSHRGQGNTIYF; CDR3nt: TGCGCCAGCAGGTCCCACAGGGGGCAAGGAAACACCATATATTTT
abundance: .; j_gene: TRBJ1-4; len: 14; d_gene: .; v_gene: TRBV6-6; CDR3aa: CASSPTHGNEKLFF; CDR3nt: TGTGCCAGCAGCCCTACGCACGGTAATGAAAAACTGTTTTTT
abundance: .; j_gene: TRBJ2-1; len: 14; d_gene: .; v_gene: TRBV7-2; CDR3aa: CASSLETGYNEQFF; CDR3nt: TGTGCCAGCAGCTTAGAAACTGGGTACAATGAGCAGTTCTTC
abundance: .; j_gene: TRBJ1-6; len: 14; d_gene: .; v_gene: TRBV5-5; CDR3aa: CASSPGGVVSPLHF; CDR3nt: TGTGCCAGCAGCCCCGGGGGAGTTGTCTCACCCCTCCACTTT
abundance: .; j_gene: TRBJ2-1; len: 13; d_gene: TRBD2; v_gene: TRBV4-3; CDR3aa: CASAEELANEQFF; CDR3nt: TGCGCCAGCGCGGAAGAACTAGCGAATGAGCAGTTCTTC
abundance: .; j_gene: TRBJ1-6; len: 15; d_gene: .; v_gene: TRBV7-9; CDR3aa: CASSPGPGRSSPLHF; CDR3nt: TGTGCCAGCAGCCCAGGTCCAGGGAGGAGTTCACCCCTCCACTTT
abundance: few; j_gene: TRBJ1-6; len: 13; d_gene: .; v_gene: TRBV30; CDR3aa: CASTGGGNSPLHF; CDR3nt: TGTGCCTCCACCGGGGGCGGGAATTCACCCCTCCACTTT
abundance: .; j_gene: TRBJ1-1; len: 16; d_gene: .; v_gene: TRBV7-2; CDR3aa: CASSLGWVAQNTEAFF; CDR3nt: TGTGCCAGCAGCTTAGGTTGGGTTGCGCAGAACACTGAAGCTTTCTTT
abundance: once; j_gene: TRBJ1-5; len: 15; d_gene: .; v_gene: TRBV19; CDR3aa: CASRKDSSSNQPQHF; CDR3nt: TGTGCCAGTAGAAAGGACAGTTCGAGCAATCAGCCCCAGCATTTT
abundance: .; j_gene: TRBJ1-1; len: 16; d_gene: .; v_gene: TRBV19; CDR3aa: CASSIPQRREMAEAFF; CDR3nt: TGTGCCAGTAGTATACCGCAAAGACGGGAGATGGCTGAAGCTTTCTTT
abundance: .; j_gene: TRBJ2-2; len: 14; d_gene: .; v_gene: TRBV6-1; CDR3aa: CASRGVWNTGELFF; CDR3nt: TGTGCCAGCCGCGGAGTATGGAACACCGGGGAGCTGTTTTTT
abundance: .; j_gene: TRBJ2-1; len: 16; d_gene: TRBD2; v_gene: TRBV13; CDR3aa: CASSPWAGESYNEQFF; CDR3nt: TGTGCCAGCAGCCCTTGGGCGGGGGAATCCTACAATGAGCAGTTCTTC
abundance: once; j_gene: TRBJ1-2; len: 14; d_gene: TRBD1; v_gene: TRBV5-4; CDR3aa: CASSFWTGGSGYTF; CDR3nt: TGTGCCAGCAGCTTCTGGACAGGGGGATCCGGCTACACCTTC
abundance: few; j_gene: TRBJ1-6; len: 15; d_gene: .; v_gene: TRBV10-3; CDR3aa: CAISLGDGSNSPLHF; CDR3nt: TGTGCCATCAGTTTGGGGGACGGATCTAATTCACCCCTCCACTTT
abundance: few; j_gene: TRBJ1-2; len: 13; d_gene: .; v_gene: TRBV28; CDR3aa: CASRTGTVYGYTF; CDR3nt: TGTGCCAGCCGCACCGGGACCGTCTATGGCTACACCTTC
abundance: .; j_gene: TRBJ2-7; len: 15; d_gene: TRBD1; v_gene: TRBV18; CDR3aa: CASQQEPGQGIEQYF; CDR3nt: TGTGCCAGCCAACAGGAACCGGGACAGGGAATTGAGCAGTACTTC
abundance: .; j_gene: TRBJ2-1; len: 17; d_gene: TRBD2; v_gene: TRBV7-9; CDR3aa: CASSLGLTSGVPNEQFF; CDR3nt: TGTGCCAGCAGCTTAGGGCTAACTAGCGGGGTTCCCAATGAGCAGTTCTTC
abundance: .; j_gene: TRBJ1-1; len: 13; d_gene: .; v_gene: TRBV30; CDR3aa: CAFTGTLNTEAFF; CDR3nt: TGTGCCTTTACAGGGACCCTAAACACTGAAGCTTTCTTT
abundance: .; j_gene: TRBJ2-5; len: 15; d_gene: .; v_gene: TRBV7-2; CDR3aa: CASSLAVLGQETQYF; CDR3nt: TGTGCCAGCAGCTTAGCGGTTTTGGGGCAAGAGACCCAGTACTTC